This T cell receptor (beta chain) appears in the sequencing data of a study of identical twins' blood T cells. Each CDR3 protein gets one entry after TCRdb re-called the 5' RACE reads with MiXCR. The repertoire holds hundreds of thousands of distinct CDR3 sequences, with roughly 27% as singletons. Sequenced: PBMCs. This receptor was identified in a woman aged 18-55 years in good health.

CDR3 region: CASSQEPDRAFF. CDR3 sequence (DNA): TGTGCCAGCAGCCAAGAACCGGATCGAGCTTTCTTT. This chain uses TRBV3-1 with TRBJ1-1, with D uncertain. Trimming pared 0 bases from V and 10 bases from J, leaving 9 bases between. CDR1 and CDR2 (germline): LGHDT, YNNKEL (reference sequence). This CDR3 comprises 12 residues. Drawing the rest from reference TRBV3-1 and TRBJ1-1, the complete variable domain is DTAVSQTPKYLVTQMGNDKSIKCEQNLGHDTMYWYKQDSKKFLKIMFSYNNKELIINETVPNRFSPKSPDKAHLNLHINSLELGDSAVYFCASSQEPDRAFFGQGTRLTVV.